The 30 T cell receptor beta chains in this list originate from one sample, sequenced in a study of blood T cell repertoires in COVID-19. Profiled with immunoSEQ multiplex PCR; TCRdb holds only in-frame clones, not every one. The sample yields 150,000 to 200,000 clones, roughly 73% seen once. Sample: peripheral blood. The receptors were sampled from a man between 65 and 79 years old with acute or convalescent COVID-19.

The chain carries TRBV6-6 and TRBJ2-7; 8 bases fit TRBD1. The germline V gene has CDR1 MNHNY and CDR2 SVGAGI (reference sequence). Trimming removed 5 bases from V and 6 bases from J; junction bases left unmatched: 12. The CDR3 spans 15 residues. The chain's CDR3 is CASSHLGTGHGEQYF. The CDR3 DNA reads TGTGCCAGCAGTCACCTCGGGACAGGCCATGGCGAGCAGTACTTC.

Comment on this clone: This sample includes further DNA sequences coding for the same CDR3. The J gene is TRBJ1-5, the V gene TRBV28; D remains ambiguous. V lost 3 bases, J lost 3 bases, and 6 bases lay in between. In germline, CDR1 is MDHEN, CDR2 SYDVKM. CDR3 length: 13 amino acids. As DNA, the CDR3 is TGTGCCAGCAGTTTTGGCTCCAATCAGCCCCAGCATTTT. Protein sequence: CASSFGSNQPQHF. Complete variable domain (other parts from reference TRBV28 and TRBJ1-5): DVKVTQSSRYLVKRTGEKVFLECVQDMDHENMFWYRQDPGLGLRLIYFSYDVKMKEKGDIPEGYSVSREKKERFSLILESASTNQTSMYLCASSFGSNQPQHFGDGTRLSIL.

The CDR3 DNA is TGTGCCAGCAGTCCAGGGACAGGTTATAGCAATCAGCCCCAGCATTTT. Translation gives CASSPGTGYSNQPQHF. The chain employs TRBV27 and TRBJ1-5; TRBD1 agrees at 8 bases. The V gene's germline CDR1 is MNHEY and CDR2 SMNVEV (reference sequence). With V trimmed by 5 bases and J by 0 bases, 6 bases remained unmatched. This CDR3 spans 16 amino acids.

The rearrangement uses TRBV28 and TRBJ1-1; D is possibly TRBD1 (5 bases). CDR1 is MDHEN, CDR2 SYDVKM, per germline. There are 14 residues in the CDR3. The ends were cut back, 5 bases at V and 4 bases at J, with 14 bases in the middle. The CDR3 nucleotides are TGTGCCAGCAGTACGAACCAGGGATTCACTGAAGCTTTCTTT. This translates into CASSTNQGFTEAFF.

The chain carries TRBV5-1 and TRBJ1-3; D is unresolved. Trimming stripped 0 bases from V and 2 bases from J, with 9 bases between. Germline CDR1 is SGHRS and CDR2 is YFSETQ. The CDR3 is 15 residues long. The CDR3 bases are TGCGCCAGCAGCTTGGGGCAGACTCCTGGAAACACCATATATTTT. It translates to CASSLGQTPGNTIYF.

This clone was picked up one time. The chain links TRBV5-8 to TRBJ1-4; 8 positions match TRBD1. This CDR3 is 15 amino acids long. CDR1 is SGHTS and CDR2 is YDEGEE in the germline V gene. V lost 1 base and J lost 2; bases outside the gene matches: 1. CDR3 sequence reads: CASSLYRGTNEKLFF. In nucleotides, the CDR3 is TGTGCCAGCAGCTTGTACAGGGGGACTAATGAAAAACTGTTTTTT.

This clone was recorded once. The J gene is TRBJ2-3, the V gene TRBV30; 7 positions agree with TRBD2. Germline-derived CDR1 and CDR2 are GTSNPN and SVGIG (reference sequence). V was clipped by 3 bases and J by 0 bases; unmatched bases: 6. CDR3 length: 15 residues. The CDR3 spells CAWSRRRGSTDTQYF. The CDR3 DNA is TGTGCCTGGAGCCGGCGGCGGGGGAGCACAGATACGCAGTATTTT.

This chain joins TRBV11-1 and TRBJ1-2; no firm D call. The V gene's germline CDR1 is SGHAT and CDR2 FQDESV (reference sequence). Trimming removed 2 bases at V and 0 bases at J, with 4 bases between. CDR3 length: 13 residues. CDR3 in DNA: TGTGCCAGCAGCTTAACGGCTAACTATGGCTACACCTTC. It encodes CASSLTANYGYTF.

The rearrangement uses TRBV28 and TRBJ1-2, with D perhaps matching TRBD1 (5 bases). Trimming pared 6 bases from V and 1 base from J, leaving 12 bases between. Germline V gene sequence: CDR1 MDHEN, CDR2 SYDVKM. The CDR3 consists of 14 residues. DNA of the CDR3: TGTGCCAGCAGCCTGCCCGGGGGTAACTATGGCTACACCTTC. This translates into CASSLPGGNYGYTF.

This clone was observed a handful of times. J is TRBJ1-1 and V is TRBV28; D call uncertain. This CDR3 is built from 13 residues. The germline V and J ends were trimmed by 2 bases and 7 bases, with 11 bases remaining between them. Germline V gives CDR1 MDHEN, CDR2 SYDVKM. The CDR3 sequence: CASSLPRISEAFF. The CDR3 nucleotides read TGTGCCAGCAGTTTACCGCGTATAAGTGAAGCTTTCTTT.

The chain uses TRBV6-2 or TRBV6-3 and TRBJ2-3; the match to TRBD2 covers 11 bases. The V and J ends lost 5 bases and 4 bases, in that order; junction bases with no gene match: 8. CDR3 size: 16 residues. CDR1 is MNHEY and CDR2 is SVGEGT in the germline V gene. The CDR3 here is CASSLVAGGPSDTQYF. CDR3 nucleotides: TGTGCCAGCAGTCTTGTAGCGGGGGGGCCATCAGATACGCAGTATTTT.

The chain has TRBV30 and TRBJ1-5, with TRBD1 matching 10 bases. Germline V lookup: CDR1 GTSNPN, CDR2 SVGIG (reference sequence). This CDR3 is built from 15 residues. V trimming: 6 bases; J trimming: 1 base; junction bases outside the gene matches: 6. CDR3 in amino acids: CACTTGGRSNQPQHF. The CDR3 coding sequence is TGTGCCTGTACGACAGGGGGCAGGAGCAATCAGCCCCAGCATTTT.

The rearrangement links TRBV2 to TRBJ1-4, with 7 nucleotides matching TRBD1. Trimming at V came to 6 bases and at J to 6 bases, leaving 7 bases not matched to a gene. The CDR3 is 14 residues long. CDR1 and CDR2 (germline): SNHLY, FYNNEI. CDR3 loop: CASSTRGNHEKLFF. CDR3 sequence (DNA): TGTGCCAGCAGCACCAGGGGGAATCATGAAAAACTGTTTTTT.

V and J are TRBV9 and TRBJ2-1; 11 bases fit TRBD1. The V gene's germline CDR1 is SGDLS and CDR2 YYNGEE. With V trimmed by 3 bases and J by 8 bases, 10 bases remained unmatched. The CDR3 consists of 16 residues. The CDR3, as DNA: TGTGCCAGCAGCGCCTCCTCTGGGACAGGGGGGTATGAGCAGTTCTTC. This sequence encodes CASSASSGTGGYEQFF.

The rearrangement joins TRBV6-6 to TRBJ2-7; a weak D match, TRBD2 (6 bases). V dropped 0 bases and J dropped 5 bases, with 17 bases sitting between them. The CDR3 sequence is 16 residues long. The germline CDR1 and CDR2 sequences are MNHNY and SVGAGI (reference sequence). The CDR3 sequence: CASSYSIQEGLNEQYF. The CDR3 DNA is TGTGCCAGCAGTTACTCGATCCAGGAGGGGCTCAACGAGCAGTACTTC.

The V gene is TRBV30, the J gene TRBJ1-4; maybe TRBD1 (5 bases). The CDR3 is 15 residues long. The germline gives CDR1 GTSNPN, CDR2 SVGIG (reference sequence). Trimming shortened V by 2 bases and J by 2 bases, and 12 bases separated the two germline ends. For the CDR3, the DNA is TGTGCCTGGAGTACCACAGGAGCCACTAATGAAAAACTGTTTTTT. Protein product: CAWSTTGATNEKLFF. The entire variable domain, with the rest obtained from reference TRBV30 and TRBJ1-4, is as follows: SQTIHQWPATLVQPVGSPLSLECTVEGTSNPNLYWYRQAAGRGLQLLFYSVGIGQISSEVPQNLSASRPQDRQFILSSKKLLLSDSGFYLCAWSTTGATNEKLFFGSGTQLSVL.

This chain uses TRBV11-3 with TRBJ2-1, with TRBD1 as a possible D gene (7 bases). The CDR3 consists of 15 residues. V shed 1 base and J shed 5 bases, with 12 bases lying between them. CDR1 and CDR2 (germline): SGHNT, YENEEA. This CDR3 reads CASSLGRRGHNEQFF. The CDR3 region has the DNA TGTGCCAGCAGCTTAGGGCGGAGGGGGCACAATGAGCAGTTCTTC. Drawing the rest from reference TRBV11-3 and TRBJ2-1, the complete variable domain is EAGVVQSPRYKIIEKKQPVAFWCNPISGHNTLYWYLQNLGQGPELLIRYENEEAVDDSQLPKDRFSAERLKGVDSTLKIQPAELGDSAVYLCASSLGRRGHNEQFFGPGTRLTVL.

The chain uses TRBV28 and TRBJ2-7, with 7 bases that match TRBD2. CDR3 length: 16 amino acids. The germline CDR1 and CDR2 sequences are MDHEN and SYDVKM. V was clipped by 3 bases and J by 2 bases; unmatched bases: 10. CDR3 protein: CASSLSSGGKTYEQYF. The CDR3 DNA is TGTGCCAGCAGTTTGTCTAGCGGAGGGAAAACCTACGAGCAGTACTTC. The full variable domain, completed using reference TRBV28 and TRBJ2-7, is DVKVTQSSRYLVKRTGEKVFLECVQDMDHENMFWYRQDPGLGLRLIYFSYDVKMKEKGDIPEGYSVSREKKERFSLILESASTNQTSMYLCASSLSSGGKTYEQYFGPGTRLTVT.

The rearrangement links TRBV7-6 to TRBJ1-6; possibly TRBD1 for D (5 bases). Trimming took 1 base from V and 1 from J, leaving 11 bases between them. This CDR3 has 17 residues. Germline CDR1 and CDR2: SGHVS and FNYEAQ. Written as DNA, the CDR3 is TGTGCCAGCAGCTTAGAATGGGGGGGTTCCTATAATTCACCCCTCCACTTT. As protein: CASSLEWGGSYNSPLHF. Full variable domain (missing parts from reference TRBV7-6 and TRBJ1-6): GAGVSQSPRYKVTKRGQDVALRCDPISGHVSLYWYRQALGQGPEFLTYFNYEAQQDKSGLPNDRFSAERPEGSISTLTIQRTEQRDSAMYRCASSLEWGGSYNSPLHFGNGTRLTVT.

The chain combines TRBV11-3 with TRBJ1-6, with D perhaps TRBD1 (6 bases). The CDR3 totals 14 residues. CDR1 and CDR2 (germline): SGHNT, YENEEA. V lost 2 bases and J lost 8, with 10 bases in between. CDR3 DNA sequence: TGTGCCAGCAGCTTAACAGGGAGCGATTCACCCCTCCACTTT. Its translation: CASSLTGSDSPLHF.

The chain recombines TRBV5-4 with TRBJ2-7, with 8 bases that match TRBD1. Germline V gene lookup returns CDR1 SGHNT and CDR2 YYREEE (reference sequence). The CDR3 length is 15 residues. V shed 4 bases and J 2 bases; nucleotides not matched to a gene: 8. The CDR3 nucleotides are TGTGCCAGCAGCATCGGGACAGGACCCACCTACGAGCAGTACTTC. Its protein is CASSIGTGPTYEQYF.

J is TRBJ2-1 and V is TRBV20-1; D call uncertain. CDR3 length equals 12 residues. Germline-derived CDR1 and CDR2 are DFQATT and SNEGSKA (reference sequence). Deletions cut 3 bases from V and 5 bases from J, with 8 bases between. As DNA, the CDR3 is TGCAGTGCTAGTAGACGGGACAATGAGCAGTTCTTC. Its protein is CSASRRDNEQFF.

This chain connects TRBV14 to TRBJ1-1; the D gene is possibly TRBD1 (6 bases). Per the germline V gene, CDR1 is SGHDN and CDR2 is FVKESK. V lost 2 bases, J lost 2 bases, and 12 bases lay in between. The CDR3 runs to 15 residues. The DNA of the CDR3 is TGTGCCAGCAGCCAATCCCCAGGGGTAAACACTGAAGCTTTCTTT. Translation: CASSQSPGVNTEAFF. The variable domain in full, with the rest retrieved from reference TRBV14 and TRBJ1-1, is EAGVTQFPSHSVIEKGQTVTLRCDPISGHDNLYWYRRVMGKEIKFLLHFVKESKQDESGMPNNRFLAERTGGTYSTLKVQPAELEDSGVYFCASSQSPGVNTEAFFGQGTRLTVV.

V usage is TRBV10-3 and J usage is TRBJ1-4; D remains ambiguous. Looked up from germline, CDR1 is ENHRY and CDR2 is SYGVKD. Between the trimmed V and J ends, which lost 4 bases and 4 bases, there was a span of 16 bases. This CDR3 is 16 amino acids long. The CDR3 bases are TGTGCCATCAGTGGAGAGGGCAGGATAGTTAATGAAAAACTGTTTTTT. This codes for CAISGEGRIVNEKLFF.

The V gene is TRBV6-5, the J gene TRBJ1-5; D not certain. Trimming took 6 bases from V and 2 from J, leaving 11 bases between them. CDR3 length: 14 amino acids. Per germline, CDR1 MNHEY and CDR2 SVGAGI. CDR3 amino acids: CASRNPSGNQPQHF. The DNA of the CDR3 is TGTGCCAGCAGAAACCCTAGCGGCAATCAGCCCCAGCATTTT.

This rearrangement joins TRBV2 to TRBJ2-1; the D is unclear. V shed 8 bases and J shed 9 bases, with 17 bases lying between them. Per germline, CDR1 SNHLY and CDR2 FYNNEI. This CDR3 is 13 amino acids long. Written as DNA, the CDR3 is TGTGCCAGCTCCCCCCGTCCGAGTGGTGAGCAGTTCTTC. Its protein is CASSPRPSGEQFF.

This clone was counted only a few times. The chain has TRBV29-1 and TRBJ2-3; D call uncertain. Germline V gene data show CDR1 as SQVTM and CDR2 as ANQGSEA. The CDR3 length is 13 residues. V was trimmed by 6 bases and J by 2 bases, leaving 12 bases between them. CDR3 in DNA: TGCAGCGTGGCCCCCGCCAACACAGATACGCAGTATTTT. It codes for CSVAPANTDTQYF.

This rearrangement joins TRBV5-1 to TRBJ2-1, with D maybe TRBD1 (7 bases). Trimming pared 0 bases from V and 8 bases from J, leaving 15 bases between. Germline V gives CDR1 SGHRS, CDR2 YFSETQ. This CDR3 has 15 amino acids. This CDR3 is CASSLVTGRQDEQFF. In nucleotides, the CDR3 is TGCGCCAGCAGCTTGGTGACAGGGAGGCAAGATGAGCAGTTCTTC.

The chain is built from TRBV6-5 and TRBJ2-3; the D is unclear. V lost 5 bases to trimming and J lost 2 bases, with 11 bases between them. This CDR3 spans 14 amino acids. CDR1 and CDR2 from the germline V gene are MNHEY and SVGAGI. The CDR3 DNA follows: TGTGCCAGCAGTCCCAGGTTCTCCACAGATACGCAGTATTTT. Protein product: CASSPRFSTDTQYF.

This rearrangement joins TRBV24-1 to TRBJ2-3; D not resolved. This CDR3 region has 12 residues. CDR1 is KGHDR, CDR2 SFDVKD, per germline. Trimming took off 5 bases at V and 3 bases at J, with 5 bases between the two ends. The CDR3 bases are TGTGCCACCAGTGCGCGAACAGATACGCAGTATTTT. It codes for CATSARTDTQYF.